The 22 T cell receptor beta chains below all came from one sample that was sequenced in a study of shared clonotypes between healthy human individuals. Only in-frame clones appear in the TCRdb table, and some are missing; sequencing was by immunoSEQ multiplex PCR. The sample carries about 870,000 clones, approximately 92% recorded once. CD45RO-negative, CCR7-positively selected cells formed the naive CD8 fraction, excluding terminally differentiated effector memory CD45RA+ cells. The sample consisted of naive CD8+ T cells sorted from blood. These TCRs come from a man aged 25-45 years in good health.

V is TRBV12-5 and J is TRBJ2-5; TRBD2 matches at 15 bases. The trim removed 4 bases at V and 4 bases at J, leaving 10 bases unmatched. This CDR3 is 18 amino acids long. Germline V gene sequence: CDR1 LGHNT, CDR2 FRNRAP. The CDR3 DNA reads TGTGCTAGTGGTTCGACCATGTGGACTAGCGGGAGGGCAGAGACCCAGTACTTC. Translating gives CASGSTMWTSGRAETQYF. Together with reference TRBV12-5 and TRBJ2-5, the CDR3 gives the full variable domain: DARVTQTPRHKVTEMGQEVTMRCQPILGHNTVFWYRQTMMQGLELLAYFRNRAPLDDSGMPKDRFSAEMPDATLATLKIQPSEPRDSAVYFCASGSTMWTSGRAETQYFGPGTRLLVL.

This chain connects TRBV10-1 to TRBJ1-1; the D gene is possibly TRBD1 (6 bases). CDR3 length: 14 amino acids. Germline V gives CDR1 WNHNN, CDR2 SYGVQD (reference sequence). Trimming removed 3 bases at V and 4 bases at J, with 12 bases between. CDR3 sequence (DNA): TGCGCCAGCAGTGAAGGGGGTTTGGGCACTGAAGCTTTCTTT. It specifies CASSEGGLGTEAFF.

This chain joins TRBV7-9 and TRBJ2-7; D not resolved. The CDR3 is made up of 12 amino acids. Per germline, CDR1 SEHNR and CDR2 FQNEAQ (reference sequence). V dropped 6 bases and J dropped 4 bases, with 10 bases sitting between them. DNA for the CDR3: TGTGCCAGCAGTTTGACTGAATACGAGCAGTACTTC. Translated: CASSLTEYEQYF.

This clone was detected only once. The CDR3 DNA follows: TGTGCCAGCAGCGATTTAGCGGGAGCGGCGCATGAGCAGTTCTTC. The encoded protein is CASSDLAGAAHEQFF. V is TRBV9 and J is TRBJ2-1, with 9 bases identical to TRBD2. Unmatched junction bases numbered 9, after V lost 3 bases and J lost 8 bases. Germline V gene data show CDR1 as SGDLS and CDR2 as YYNGEE. The CDR3 has 15 residues.

The chain joins TRBV30 to TRBJ2-1; D unclear. Per germline, CDR1 GTSNPN and CDR2 SVGIG (reference sequence). This CDR3 contains 11 residues. The V end lost 5 bases, the J end lost 3 bases, and 5 bases lay between the germline ends. The CDR3 loop reads CAWLNYNEQFF. CDR3 in DNA: TGTGCCTGGCTGAACTACAATGAGCAGTTCTTC.

The chain is built from TRBV28 and TRBJ2-2, with a tentative D call TRBD1 (6 bases). The germline CDR1 and CDR2 sequences are MDHEN and SYDVKM. The CDR3 sequence is 16 residues long. V gave up 6 bases and J gave up 5 bases, with 19 bases separating them. Written as DNA, the CDR3 is TGTGCCAGCAGCCGACCCCGGGACATCTCGACCGGGGAGCTGTTTTTT. This translates into CASSRPRDISTGELFF.

V usage is TRBV10-2 and J usage is TRBJ1-2; 8 nucleotides align to TRBD1. V lost 8 bases to trimming and J lost 1 base; unmatched junction nucleotides: 3. The CDR3 sequence is 13 residues long. Germline V gene lookup returns CDR1 WSHSY and CDR2 SAAADI. For the CDR3, the DNA is TGCGCCAGCGCGGGACAGGATAACTATGGCTACACCTTC. As protein: CASAGQDNYGYTF.

This chain uses TRBV7-9 with TRBJ2-2; D gene uncertain. The V end was cut by 1 base, the J end by 0 bases, with 9 bases between. The germline CDR1 and CDR2 sequences are SEHNR and FQNEAQ (reference sequence). The CDR3 is made up of 16 amino acids. CDR3 coding DNA: TGTGCCAGCAGCTTAGTTATCGGAACGAACACCGGGGAGCTGTTTTTT. Its protein is CASSLVIGTNTGELFF.

This chain uses TRBV7-2 with TRBJ2-3, with TRBD2 matching 12 bases. Germline V gene sequence: CDR1 SGHTA, CDR2 FQGNSA. The CDR3 consists of 17 residues. V trimming: 1 base; J trimming: 4 bases; junction bases outside the gene matches: 6. The CDR3 coding sequence is TGTGCCAGCAGCTTAGGCCTAGCGGGAGGGTGGGCAGATACGCAGTATTTT. It specifies CASSLGLAGGWADTQYF. Supplemented by reference TRBV7-2 and TRBJ2-3, the full variable domain reads GAGVSQSPSNKVTEKGKDVELRCDPISGHTALYWYRQSLGQGLEFLIYFQGNSAPDKSGLPSDRFSAERTGGSVSTLTIQRTQQEDSAVYLCASSLGLAGGWADTQYFGPGTRLTVL.

This chain's CDR3 is CASSQSWGPLAKNIQYF. CDR3 nucleotide sequence: TGCGCCAGCAGTCAATCGTGGGGACCCCTAGCCAAAAACATTCAGTACTTC. The chain is built from TRBV23-1 and TRBJ2-4; D is perhaps TRBD1 or TRBD2 (5 bases each). TRBV23-1 qualifies as an ORF whose function is uncertain. The CDR3 spans 17 residues. V lost 0 bases to trimming and J lost 0 bases, with 12 bases between them.

The chain recombines TRBV25-1 with TRBJ1-1; TRBD1 is a possible D gene (6 bases). The CDR3 covers 13 residues. Trimming left V 6 bases short and J 2 bases short, with 10 bases between. Looked up from germline, CDR1 is MGHDK and CDR2 is SYGVNS. The CDR3 DNA reads as TGTGCCAGCAGAGGGGGAGGAAACACTGAAGCTTTCTTT. This gives the protein CASRGGGNTEAFF.

The chain carries TRBV15 and TRBJ1-4; D not certain. From germline, CDR1 is LNHNV and CDR2 YYDKDF (reference sequence). The CDR3 has 12 amino acids. V was cut by 1 base and J by 10 bases, with 7 bases left in between. The CDR3 DNA follows: TGTGCCACCAGCAGAGTCCCAGGAAAACTGTTTTTT. This encodes CATSRVPGKLFF.

The chain carries TRBV6-1 and TRBJ1-5, with D unresolved. The germline V and J ends were trimmed by 4 bases and 5 bases, with 12 bases remaining between them. Germline loops: CDR1 MNHNS, CDR2 SASEGT. The CDR3 consists of 14 residues. This CDR3 reads CASSGTLTHQPQHF. For the CDR3, the DNA is TGTGCCAGCAGTGGAACCCTCACTCATCAGCCCCAGCATTTT.

The chain has TRBV6-5 and TRBJ1-5; 7 nucleotides agree with TRBD1. Germline CDR1 and CDR2: MNHEY and SVGAGI. The CDR3 has 14 residues. V was pared by 6 bases and J by 2 bases, with 4 bases of the junction left unmatched. This CDR3 reads CASRTTGGNQPQHF. CDR3 coding DNA: TGTGCCAGCAGAACAACAGGGGGCAATCAGCCCCAGCATTTT.

The chain recombines TRBV10-2 with TRBJ1-3; TRBD1 is a possible D gene (6 bases). The CDR3 is 15 amino acids. Trimming removed 6 bases from V and 7 bases from J, with 19 bases in between. Germline V gives CDR1 WSHSY, CDR2 SAAADI. CDR3 loop: CASRDLGGPSNTIYF. As DNA, the CDR3 is TGCGCCAGCAGGGACTTGGGGGGCCCCTCGAACACCATATATTTT.

This rearrangement joins TRBV9 to TRBJ2-7; D could derive from TRBD1 or TRBD2 (8 bases each). The germline V and J ends were trimmed by 4 bases and 6 bases, with 20 bases remaining between them. This CDR3 region has 15 residues. Germline CDR1 is SGDLS and CDR2 is YYNGEE. The CDR3, as DNA: TGTGCCAGCAGCACCCAGGGGGCGGGAGGTGGCGAGCAGTACTTC. Protein: CASSTQGAGGGEQYF.

V and J are TRBV7-9 and TRBJ1-2; the D is unclear. CDR3 length equals 12 residues. CDR1 is SEHNR and CDR2 is FQNEAQ in the germline V gene (reference sequence). The V gene lost 1 base and the J gene lost 7 bases, with 7 bases spanning the gap. CDR3: CASSLEMAGYTF. The CDR3 region has the DNA TGTGCCAGCAGCTTAGAGATGGCTGGCTACACCTTC.

A single count supports this clone. The rearrangement links TRBV27 to TRBJ1-2; 7 bases are shared with TRBD1. The CDR3 covers 14 residues. The V segment lost 6 bases and the J segment 5 bases; nucleotides outside the gene matches: 9. CDR1 and CDR2 from the germline V gene are MNHEY and SMNVEV (reference sequence). The CDR3 sequence: CASRHRGSGYGYTF. The CDR3 DNA sequence: TGTGCCAGCAGACACAGGGGCTCGGGATATGGCTACACCTTC.

The chain links TRBV29-1 to TRBJ2-4; TRBD1 matches 10 bases. Germline values: CDR1 SQVTM, CDR2 ANQGSEA. V shed 6 bases and J 8 bases; nucleotides not matched to a gene: 10. The CDR3 has 14 residues. The CDR3 nucleotides are TGCAGCGTCTTGGACAGGGGGGACTGGGACATTCAGTACTTC. It translates to CSVLDRGDWDIQYF.

The chain has TRBV4-3 and TRBJ2-1, with 10 bases identical to TRBD2. The CDR3 covers 16 residues. CDR1 and CDR2 (germline): LGHNA, YSLEER. V gave up 1 base and J gave up 2 bases; unmatched junction bases: 2. The CDR3 region is CASSQVTSGPYNEQFF. DNA for the CDR3: TGCGCCAGCAGCCAAGTGACTAGCGGGCCCTACAATGAGCAGTTCTTC.

V is TRBV9 and J is TRBJ2-1; 8 bases are shared with TRBD1. The CDR3 spans 16 residues. Germline V CDR1 and CDR2: SGDLS, YYNGEE. V lost 0 bases to trimming and J lost 9 bases; unmatched junction nucleotides: 11. The CDR3 loop is CASSVVDRGLHGEQFF. The CDR3 DNA reads as TGTGCCAGCAGCGTAGTTGACAGGGGCTTACACGGTGAGCAGTTCTTC. Filled out from reference TRBV9 and TRBJ2-1, the complete variable domain reads DSGVTQTPKHLITATGQRVTLRCSPRSGDLSVYWYQQSLDQGLQFLIQYYNGEERAKGNILERFSAQQFPDLHSELNLSSLELGDSALYFCASSVVDRGLHGEQFFGPGTRLTVL.

This chain joins TRBV5-1 and TRBJ2-1; D perhaps matches TRBD1 (6 bases). The germline V gene has CDR1 SGHRS and CDR2 YFSETQ. With 0 bases removed from V and 2 bases from J, the gap between germline ends came to 15 bases. CDR3 length: 17 residues. CDR3 sequence (DNA): TGCGCCAGCAGCTTGGGCAGGGGCATACCCCCCTACAATGAGCAGTTCTTC. Translating it yields CASSLGRGIPPYNEQFF.